This T cell receptor (beta chain) was recorded in a study of response to subunit inactivated influenza vaccine. TCRdb recomputed calls from the RT-PCR reads with MiXCR, one row per CDR3 protein. The sample records around 190,000 distinct CDR3 sequences, roughly an eighth being singletons. Germline V gene lookup returns CDR1 MNHEY and CDR2 SVGAGI. V was cut by 8 bases and J by 1 base, with 9 bases left in between. The CDR3 has 12 residues. Sequenced here: CD8+ T cells sorted from PBMCs, sampled 5 days after vaccination. This clonotype was obtained from a man aged 45 to 65 who received an inactivated influenza vaccine. V usage is TRBV6-5 and J usage is TRBJ2-7; D tentatively reads TRBD1 or TRBD2 (5 bases each). The CDR3: CASGDGSYEQYF. CDR3 coding DNA: TGTGCCAGCGGGGACGGATCCTACGAGCAGTACTTC.